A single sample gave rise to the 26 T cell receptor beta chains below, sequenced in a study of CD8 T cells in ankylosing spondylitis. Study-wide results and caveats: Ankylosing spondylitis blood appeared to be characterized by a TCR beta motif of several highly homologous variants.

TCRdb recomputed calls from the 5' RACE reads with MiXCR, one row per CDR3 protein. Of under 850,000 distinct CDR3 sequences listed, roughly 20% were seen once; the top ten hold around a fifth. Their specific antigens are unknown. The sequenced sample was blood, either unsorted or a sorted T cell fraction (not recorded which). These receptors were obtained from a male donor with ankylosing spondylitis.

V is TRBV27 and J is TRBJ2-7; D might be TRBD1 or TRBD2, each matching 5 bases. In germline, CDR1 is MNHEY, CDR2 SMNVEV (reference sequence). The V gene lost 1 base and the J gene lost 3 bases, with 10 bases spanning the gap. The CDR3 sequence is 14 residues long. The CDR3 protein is CASSLFGGNYEQYF. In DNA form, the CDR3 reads TGTGCCAGCAGTTTATTTGGGGGTAACTACGAGCAGTACTTC.

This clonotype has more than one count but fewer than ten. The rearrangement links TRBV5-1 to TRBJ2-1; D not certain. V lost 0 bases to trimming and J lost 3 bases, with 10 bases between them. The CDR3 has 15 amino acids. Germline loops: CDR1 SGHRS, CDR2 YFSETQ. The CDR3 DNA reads TGCGCCAGCAGCTTGGTCGGGCTTGGCTACAATGAGCAGTTCTTC. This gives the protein CASSLVGLGYNEQFF.

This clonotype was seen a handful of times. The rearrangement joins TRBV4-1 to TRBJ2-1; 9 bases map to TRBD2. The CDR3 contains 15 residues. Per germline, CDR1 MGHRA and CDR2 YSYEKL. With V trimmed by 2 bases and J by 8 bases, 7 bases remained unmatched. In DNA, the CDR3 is TGCGCCAGCAGCCAAATTAGCGGGGGTTTGGATGAGCAGTTCTTC. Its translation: CASSQISGGLDEQFF.

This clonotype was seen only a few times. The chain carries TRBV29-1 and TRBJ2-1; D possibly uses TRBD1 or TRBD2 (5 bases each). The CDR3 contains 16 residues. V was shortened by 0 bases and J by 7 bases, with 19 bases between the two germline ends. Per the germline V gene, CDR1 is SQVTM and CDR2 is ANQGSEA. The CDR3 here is CSVEEVGVRGLNEQFF. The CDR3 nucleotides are TGCAGCGTTGAAGAAGTGGGGGTGAGAGGTTTGAATGAGCAGTTCTTC.

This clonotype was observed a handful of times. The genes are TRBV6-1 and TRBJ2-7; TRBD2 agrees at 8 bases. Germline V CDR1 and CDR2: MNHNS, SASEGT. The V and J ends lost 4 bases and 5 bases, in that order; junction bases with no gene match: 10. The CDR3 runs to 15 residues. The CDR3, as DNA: TGTGCCAGCAGTGGGCGGGGGGCCGCTTCGGACGAGCAGTACTTC. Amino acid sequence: CASSGRGAASDEQYF.

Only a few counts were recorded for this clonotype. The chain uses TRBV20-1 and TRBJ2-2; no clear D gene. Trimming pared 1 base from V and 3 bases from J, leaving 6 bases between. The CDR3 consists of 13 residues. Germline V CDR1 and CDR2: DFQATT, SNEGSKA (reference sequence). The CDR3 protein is CSARAVDTGELFF. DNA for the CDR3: TGCAGTGCTAGAGCGGTCGACACCGGGGAGCTGTTTTTT.

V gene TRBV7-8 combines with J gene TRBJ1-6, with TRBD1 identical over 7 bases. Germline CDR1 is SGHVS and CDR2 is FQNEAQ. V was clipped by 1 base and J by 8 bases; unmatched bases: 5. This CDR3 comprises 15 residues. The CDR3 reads CASSLDRGGHSPLHF. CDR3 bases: TGTGCCAGCAGCTTAGACAGGGGCGGTCATTCACCCCTCCACTTT.

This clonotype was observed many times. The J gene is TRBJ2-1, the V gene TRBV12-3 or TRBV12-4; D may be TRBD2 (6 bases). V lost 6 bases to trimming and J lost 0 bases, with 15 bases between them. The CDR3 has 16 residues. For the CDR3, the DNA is TGTGCCAGCAGCCCCGGAGGGGCCAGCTCCTACAATGAGCAGTTCTTC. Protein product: CASSPGGASSYNEQFF.

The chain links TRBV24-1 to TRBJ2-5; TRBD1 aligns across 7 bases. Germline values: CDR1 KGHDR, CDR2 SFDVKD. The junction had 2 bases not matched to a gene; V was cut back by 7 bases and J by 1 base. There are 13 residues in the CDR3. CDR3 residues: CATRGTAQETQYF. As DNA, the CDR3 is TGTGCCACCAGGGGGACAGCCCAAGAGACCCAGTACTTC.

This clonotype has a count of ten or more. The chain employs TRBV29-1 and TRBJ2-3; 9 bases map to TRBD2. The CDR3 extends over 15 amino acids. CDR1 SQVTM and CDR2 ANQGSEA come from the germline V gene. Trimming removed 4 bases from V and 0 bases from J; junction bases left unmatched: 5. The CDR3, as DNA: TGCAGCGTTGTTCTTAGCGGGGGCAGCACAGATACGCAGTATTTT. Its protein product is CSVVLSGGSTDTQYF.

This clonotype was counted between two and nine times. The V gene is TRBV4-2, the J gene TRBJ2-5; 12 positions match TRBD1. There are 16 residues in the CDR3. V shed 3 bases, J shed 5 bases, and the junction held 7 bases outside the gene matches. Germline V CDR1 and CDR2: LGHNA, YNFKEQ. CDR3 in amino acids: CASSHGGQGAGETQYF. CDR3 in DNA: TGTGCCAGCAGCCACGGGGGACAGGGGGCCGGGGAGACCCAGTACTTC.

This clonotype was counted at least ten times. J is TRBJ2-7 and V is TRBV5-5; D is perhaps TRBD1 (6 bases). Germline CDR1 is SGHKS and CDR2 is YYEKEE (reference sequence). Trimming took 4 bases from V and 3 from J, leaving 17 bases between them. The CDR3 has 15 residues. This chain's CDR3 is CASSATPQGIYEQYF. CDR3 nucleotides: TGTGCCAGCAGCGCTACCCCACAGGGTATCTACGAGCAGTACTTC.

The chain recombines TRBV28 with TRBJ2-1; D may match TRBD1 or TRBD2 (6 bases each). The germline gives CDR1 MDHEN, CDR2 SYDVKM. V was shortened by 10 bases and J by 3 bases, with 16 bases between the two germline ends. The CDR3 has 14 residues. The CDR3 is CAIRGAGYYNEQFF. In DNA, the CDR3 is TGTGCCATTAGGGGGGCAGGCTACTACAATGAGCAGTTCTTC.

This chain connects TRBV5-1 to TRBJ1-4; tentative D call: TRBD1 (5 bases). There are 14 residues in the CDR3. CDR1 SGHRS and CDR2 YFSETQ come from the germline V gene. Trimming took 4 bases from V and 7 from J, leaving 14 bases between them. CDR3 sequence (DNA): TGCGCCAGCAGCGACGGGACCGAGGCTGAAAAACTGTTTTTT. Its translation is CASSDGTEAEKLFF.

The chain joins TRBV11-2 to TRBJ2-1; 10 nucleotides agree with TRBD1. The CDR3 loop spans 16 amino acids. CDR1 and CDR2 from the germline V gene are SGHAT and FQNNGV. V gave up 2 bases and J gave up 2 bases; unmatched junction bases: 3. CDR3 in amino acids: CASSLKGTGAYNEQFF. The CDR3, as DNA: TGTGCCAGCAGCTTAAAGGGGACAGGGGCCTACAATGAGCAGTTCTTC.

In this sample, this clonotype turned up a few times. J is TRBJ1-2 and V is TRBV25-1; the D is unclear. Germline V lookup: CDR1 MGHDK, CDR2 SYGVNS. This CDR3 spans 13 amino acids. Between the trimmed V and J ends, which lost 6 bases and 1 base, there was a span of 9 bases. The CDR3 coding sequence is TGTGCCAGCAGCGAAGTGCTTAACTATGGCTACACCTTC. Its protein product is CASSEVLNYGYTF.

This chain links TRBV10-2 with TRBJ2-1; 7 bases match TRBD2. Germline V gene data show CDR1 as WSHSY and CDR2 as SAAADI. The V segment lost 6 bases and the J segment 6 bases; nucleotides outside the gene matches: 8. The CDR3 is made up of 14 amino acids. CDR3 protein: CASREPGGRNEQFF. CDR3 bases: TGCGCCAGCAGGGAACCGGGGGGTCGCAATGAGCAGTTCTTC.

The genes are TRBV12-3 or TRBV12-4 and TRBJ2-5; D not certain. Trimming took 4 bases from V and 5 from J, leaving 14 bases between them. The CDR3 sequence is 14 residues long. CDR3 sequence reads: CASSSDSLMETQYF. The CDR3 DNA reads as TGTGCCAGCAGTTCGGATTCGTTAATGGAGACCCAGTACTTC.

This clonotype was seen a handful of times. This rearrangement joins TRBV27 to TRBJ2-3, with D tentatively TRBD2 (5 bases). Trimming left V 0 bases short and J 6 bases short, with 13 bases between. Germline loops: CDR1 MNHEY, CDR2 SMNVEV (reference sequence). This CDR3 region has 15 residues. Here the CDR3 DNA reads TGTGCCAGCAGTTTATCAACTAGTTTGGCGGATACGCAGTATTTT. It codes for CASSLSTSLADTQYF.

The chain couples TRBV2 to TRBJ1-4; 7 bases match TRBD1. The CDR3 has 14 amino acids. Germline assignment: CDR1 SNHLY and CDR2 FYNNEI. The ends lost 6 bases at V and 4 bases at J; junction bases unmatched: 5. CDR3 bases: TGTGCCAGCAGCCAACAGGGGAATAATGAAAAACTGTTTTTT. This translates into CASSQQGNNEKLFF.

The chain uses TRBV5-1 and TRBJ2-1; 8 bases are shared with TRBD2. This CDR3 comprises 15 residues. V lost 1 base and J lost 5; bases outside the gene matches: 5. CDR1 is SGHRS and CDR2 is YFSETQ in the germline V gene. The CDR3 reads CASSLLSGRDNEQFF. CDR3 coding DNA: TGCGCCAGCAGCTTGCTGAGCGGGAGAGACAATGAGCAGTTCTTC. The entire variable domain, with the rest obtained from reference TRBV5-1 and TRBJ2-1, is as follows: KAGVTQTPRYLIKTRGQQVTLSCSPISGHRSVSWYQQTPGQGLQFLFEYFSETQRNKGNFPGRFSGRQFSNSRSEMNVSTLELGDSALYLCASSLLSGRDNEQFFGPGTRLTVL.

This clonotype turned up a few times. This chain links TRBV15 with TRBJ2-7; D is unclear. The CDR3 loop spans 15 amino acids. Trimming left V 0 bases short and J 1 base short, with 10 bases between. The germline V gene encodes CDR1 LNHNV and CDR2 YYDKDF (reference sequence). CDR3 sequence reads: CATSRDGSASYEQYF. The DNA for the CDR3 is TGTGCCACCAGCAGAGACGGAAGTGCTTCCTACGAGCAGTACTTC.

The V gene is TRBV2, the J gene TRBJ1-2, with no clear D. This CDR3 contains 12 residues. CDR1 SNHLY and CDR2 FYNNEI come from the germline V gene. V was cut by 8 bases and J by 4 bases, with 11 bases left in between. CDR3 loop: CASGEGPYGYTF. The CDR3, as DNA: TGTGCCAGCGGAGAGGGTCCCTATGGCTACACCTTC.

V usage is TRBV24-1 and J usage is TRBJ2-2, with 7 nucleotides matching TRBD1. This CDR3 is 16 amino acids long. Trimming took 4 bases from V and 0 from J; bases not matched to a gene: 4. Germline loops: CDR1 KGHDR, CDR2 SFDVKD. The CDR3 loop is CATSDTGTANTGELFF. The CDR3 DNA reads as TGTGCCACCAGTGACACCGGGACAGCGAACACCGGGGAGCTGTTTTTT.

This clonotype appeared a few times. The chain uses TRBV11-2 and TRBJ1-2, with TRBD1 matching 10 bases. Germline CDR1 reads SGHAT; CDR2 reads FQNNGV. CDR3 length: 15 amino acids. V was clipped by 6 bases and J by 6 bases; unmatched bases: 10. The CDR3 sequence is CASSFSGTGADGYTF. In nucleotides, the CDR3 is TGTGCCAGCAGTTTCTCCGGGACAGGGGCTGATGGCTACACCTTC.

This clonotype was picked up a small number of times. CDR3 loop: CASSRIQGTGELFF. CDR3 coding DNA: TGTGCCAGCAGCCGGATCCAGGGGACCGGGGAGCTGTTTTTT. The rearrangement uses TRBV11-2 and TRBJ2-2; tentatively, D is TRBD1 (6 bases). The CDR3 sequence is 14 residues long. CDR1 SGHAT and CDR2 FQNNGV come from the germline V gene. Trimming pared 5 bases from V and 5 bases from J, leaving 12 bases between.